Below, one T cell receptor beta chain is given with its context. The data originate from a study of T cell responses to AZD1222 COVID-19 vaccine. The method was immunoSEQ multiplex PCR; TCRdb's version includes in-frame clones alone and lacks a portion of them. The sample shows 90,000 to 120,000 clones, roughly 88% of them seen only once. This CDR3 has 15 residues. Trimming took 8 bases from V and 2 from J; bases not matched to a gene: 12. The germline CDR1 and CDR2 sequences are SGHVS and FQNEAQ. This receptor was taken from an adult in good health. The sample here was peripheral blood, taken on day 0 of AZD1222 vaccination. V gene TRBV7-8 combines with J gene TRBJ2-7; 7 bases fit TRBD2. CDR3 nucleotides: TGTGCCAGCGGGTACCCAGCGGGGATTACCTACGAGCAGTACTTC. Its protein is CASGYPAGITYEQYF. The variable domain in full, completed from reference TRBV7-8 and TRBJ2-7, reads GAGVSQSPRYKVAKRGQDVALRCDPISGHVSLFWYQQALGQGPEFLTYFQNEAQLDKSGLPSDRFFAERPEGSVSTLKIQRTQQEDSAVYLCASGYPAGITYEQYFGPGTRLTVT.